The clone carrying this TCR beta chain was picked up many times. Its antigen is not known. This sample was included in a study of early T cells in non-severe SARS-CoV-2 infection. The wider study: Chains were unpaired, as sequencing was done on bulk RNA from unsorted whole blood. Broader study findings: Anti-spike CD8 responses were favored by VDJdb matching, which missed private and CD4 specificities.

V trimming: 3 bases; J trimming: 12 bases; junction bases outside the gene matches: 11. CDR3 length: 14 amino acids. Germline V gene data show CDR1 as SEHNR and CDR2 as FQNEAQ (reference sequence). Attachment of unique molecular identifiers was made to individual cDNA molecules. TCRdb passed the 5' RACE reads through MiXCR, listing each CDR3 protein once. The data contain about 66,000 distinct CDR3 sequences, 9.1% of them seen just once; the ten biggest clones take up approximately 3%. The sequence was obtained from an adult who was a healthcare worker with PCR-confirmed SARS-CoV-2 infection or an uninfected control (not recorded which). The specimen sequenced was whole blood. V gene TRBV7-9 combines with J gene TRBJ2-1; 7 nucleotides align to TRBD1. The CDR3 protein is CASSFPQTGSGQFF. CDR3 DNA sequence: TGTGCCAGCAGCTTTCCCCAGACAGGGTCCGGGCAGTTCTTC.